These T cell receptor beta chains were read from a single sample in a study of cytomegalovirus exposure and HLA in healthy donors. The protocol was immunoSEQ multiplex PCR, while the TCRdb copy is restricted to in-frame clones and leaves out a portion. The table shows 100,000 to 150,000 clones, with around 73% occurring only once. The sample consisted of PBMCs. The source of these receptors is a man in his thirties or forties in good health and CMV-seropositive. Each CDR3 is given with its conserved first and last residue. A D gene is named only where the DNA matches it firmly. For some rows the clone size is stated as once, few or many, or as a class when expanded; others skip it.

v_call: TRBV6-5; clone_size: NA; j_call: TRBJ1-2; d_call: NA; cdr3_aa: CASSYSAAYGYTF; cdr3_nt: TGTGCCAGCAGTTACTCAGCGGCCTATGGCTACACCTTC
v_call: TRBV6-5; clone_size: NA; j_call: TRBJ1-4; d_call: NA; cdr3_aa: CASRGPGHEKLFF; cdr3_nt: TGTGCCAGCAGGGGGCCAGGGCACGAAAAACTGTTTTTT
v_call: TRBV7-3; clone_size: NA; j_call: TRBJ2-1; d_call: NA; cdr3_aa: CASSPGFPIHEQFF; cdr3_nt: TGTGCCAGCAGCCCCGGTTTCCCCATTCATGAGCAGTTCTTC
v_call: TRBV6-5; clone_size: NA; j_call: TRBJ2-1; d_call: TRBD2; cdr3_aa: CASSYSTSGSEQFF; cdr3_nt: TGTGCCAGCAGTTACTCCACTAGCGGGAGTGAGCAGTTCTTC
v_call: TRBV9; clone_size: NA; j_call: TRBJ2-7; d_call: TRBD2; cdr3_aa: CASSAFSGRGEQYF; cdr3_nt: TGTGCCAGCAGCGCCTTCAGCGGGAGGGGCGAGCAGTACTTC
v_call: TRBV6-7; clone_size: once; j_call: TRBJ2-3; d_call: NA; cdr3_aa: CASSGPHTDTQYF; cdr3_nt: TGTGCCTCCAGTGGTCCCCACACAGATACGCAGTATTTT
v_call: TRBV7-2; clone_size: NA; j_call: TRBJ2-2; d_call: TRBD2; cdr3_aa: CASTSSSGGNTGELFF; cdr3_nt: TGTGCCAGCACCTCCTCTAGCGGGGGAAACACCGGGGAGCTGTTTTTT
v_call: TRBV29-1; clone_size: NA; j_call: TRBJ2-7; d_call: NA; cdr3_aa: CSVVIAREQYF; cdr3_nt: TGCAGCGTTGTGATAGCACGCGAGCAGTACTTC
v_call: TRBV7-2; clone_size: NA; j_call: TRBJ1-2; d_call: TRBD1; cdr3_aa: CASSEGTGFYGYTF; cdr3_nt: TGTGCCAGCAGCGAAGGGACAGGGTTCTATGGCTACACCTTC
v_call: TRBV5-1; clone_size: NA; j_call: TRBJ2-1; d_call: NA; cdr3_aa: CASSSGRGGQFF; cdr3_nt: TGCGCCAGCAGCTCCGGAAGAGGGGGGCAGTTCTTC
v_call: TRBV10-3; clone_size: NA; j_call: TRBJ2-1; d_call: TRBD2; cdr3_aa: CAIKLAGGVEQFF; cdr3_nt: TGTGCCATCAAACTAGCGGGAGGGGTTGAGCAGTTCTTC
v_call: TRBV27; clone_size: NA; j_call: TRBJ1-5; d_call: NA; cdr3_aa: CASRQLGGSNQPQHF; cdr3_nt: TGTGCCAGCAGGCAGCTGGGGGGTAGCAATCAGCCCCAGCATTTT
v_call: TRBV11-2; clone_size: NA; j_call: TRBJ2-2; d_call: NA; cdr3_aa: CASSFSLGVLFF; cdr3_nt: TGTGCCAGCAGCTTCAGCCTAGGCGTGCTGTTTTTT
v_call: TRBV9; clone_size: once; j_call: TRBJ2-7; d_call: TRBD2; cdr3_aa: CASSVGGGRSYEQYF; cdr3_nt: TGTGCCAGCAGCGTTGGGGGGGGGAGATCCTACGAGCAGTACTTC
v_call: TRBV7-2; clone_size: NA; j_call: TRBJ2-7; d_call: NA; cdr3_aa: CASSPQGGYSYEQYF; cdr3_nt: TGTGCCAGCAGTCCCCAGGGAGGCTACTCCTACGAGCAGTACTTC
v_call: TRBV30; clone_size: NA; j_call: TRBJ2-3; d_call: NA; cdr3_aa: CAWRSGGTQYF; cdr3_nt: TGTGCCTGGAGATCGGGTGGTACGCAGTATTTT
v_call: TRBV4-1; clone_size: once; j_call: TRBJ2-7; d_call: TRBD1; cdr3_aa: CASSQRDRGKDSYEQYF; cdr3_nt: TGCGCCAGCAGCCAACGGGACAGGGGGAAGGACTCCTACGAGCAGTACTTC
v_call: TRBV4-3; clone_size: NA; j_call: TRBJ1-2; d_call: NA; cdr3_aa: CASSQAGVDYGYTF; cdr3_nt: TGCGCCAGCAGCCAAGCAGGGGTTGACTATGGCTACACCTTC
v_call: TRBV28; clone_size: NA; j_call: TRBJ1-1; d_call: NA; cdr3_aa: CASSLISSGNTEAFF; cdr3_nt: TGTGCCAGCAGTTTAATAAGTTCAGGGAACACTGAAGCTTTCTTT
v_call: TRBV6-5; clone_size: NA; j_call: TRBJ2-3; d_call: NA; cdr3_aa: CASSSRSGEGRTQYF; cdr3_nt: TGTGCCAGCAGCTCTCGGAGTGGTGAGGGTCGGACGCAGTATTTT
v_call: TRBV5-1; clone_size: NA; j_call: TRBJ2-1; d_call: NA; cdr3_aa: CASRDRGNEQFF; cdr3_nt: TGCGCCAGCAGGGACAGAGGCAATGAGCAGTTCTTC
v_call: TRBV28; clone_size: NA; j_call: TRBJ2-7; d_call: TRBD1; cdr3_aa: CASSRYGGQGNSYEQYF; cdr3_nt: TGTGCCAGCAGTCGATACGGAGGACAGGGGAACTCCTACGAGCAGTACTTC
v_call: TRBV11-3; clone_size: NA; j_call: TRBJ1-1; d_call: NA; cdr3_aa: CASSFSSNTEAFF; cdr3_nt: TGTGCCAGCAGCTTTAGTTCGAACACTGAAGCTTTCTTT
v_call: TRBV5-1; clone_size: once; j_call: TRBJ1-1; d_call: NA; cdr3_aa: CASSLGGGGSTEAFF; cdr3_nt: TGCGCCAGCAGCTTGGGGGGGGGAGGATCCACTGAAGCTTTCTTT
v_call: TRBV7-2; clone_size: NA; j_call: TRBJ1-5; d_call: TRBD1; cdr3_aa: CASSRTGRDQPQHF; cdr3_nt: TGTGCCAGCAGCCGGACAGGGAGGGATCAGCCCCAGCATTTT
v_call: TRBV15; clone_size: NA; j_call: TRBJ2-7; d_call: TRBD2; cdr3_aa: CATSRGTSGSSSYEQYF; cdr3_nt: TGTGCCACCAGCAGAGGGACTAGCGGGAGTAGCTCCTACGAGCAGTACTTC
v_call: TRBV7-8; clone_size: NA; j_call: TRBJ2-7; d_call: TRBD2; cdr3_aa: CASSYGTSMLYEQYF; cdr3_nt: TGTGCCAGCAGCTACGGGACTAGCATGCTCTACGAGCAGTACTTC
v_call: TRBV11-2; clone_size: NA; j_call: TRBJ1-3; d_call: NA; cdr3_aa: CASSVHVGSGNTIYF; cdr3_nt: TGTGCCAGCAGCGTACACGTTGGCTCTGGAAACACCATATATTTT
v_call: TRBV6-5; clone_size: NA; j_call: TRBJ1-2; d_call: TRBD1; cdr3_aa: CASSVTGGAYLGYTF; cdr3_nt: TGTGCCAGCAGCGTGACAGGGGGCGCATATCTTGGCTACACCTTC
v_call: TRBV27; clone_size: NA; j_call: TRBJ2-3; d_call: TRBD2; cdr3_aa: CASSFSWLAGSDTQYF; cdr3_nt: TGTGCCAGCAGTTTCTCCTGGCTAGCGGGTTCAGATACGCAGTATTTT
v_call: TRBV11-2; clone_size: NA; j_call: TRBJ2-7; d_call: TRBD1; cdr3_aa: CASSRDRGYEQYF; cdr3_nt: TGTGCCAGCAGTCGGGACAGGGGTTACGAGCAGTACTTC
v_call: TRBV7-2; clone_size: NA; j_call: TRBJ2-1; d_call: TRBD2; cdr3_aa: CASSPLGGYNEQFF; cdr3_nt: TGTGCCAGCAGCCCCCTGGGGGGGTACAATGAGCAGTTCTTC
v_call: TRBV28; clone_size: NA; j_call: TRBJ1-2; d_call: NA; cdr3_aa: CASSLTGQNGYTF; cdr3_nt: TGTGCCAGCAGTTTGACCGGACAGAATGGCTACACCTTC
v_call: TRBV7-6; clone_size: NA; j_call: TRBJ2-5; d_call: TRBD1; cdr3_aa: CASSKRATGGIEETQYF; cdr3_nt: TGTGCCAGTAGCAAAAGGGCTACAGGGGGCATAGAAGAGACCCAGTACTTC
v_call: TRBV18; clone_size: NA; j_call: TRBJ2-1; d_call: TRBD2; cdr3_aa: CASSPETSGYNEQFF; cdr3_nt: TGTGCCAGCTCACCCGAGACTAGCGGATACAATGAGCAGTTCTTC
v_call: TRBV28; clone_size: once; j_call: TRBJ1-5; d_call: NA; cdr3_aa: CASSFNLRAQPQHF; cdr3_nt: TGTGCCAGCAGTTTTAATCTGAGGGCTCAGCCCCAGCATTTT
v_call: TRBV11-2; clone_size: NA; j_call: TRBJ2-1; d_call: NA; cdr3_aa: CASSLGGALLNEQFF; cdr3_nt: TGTGCCAGCAGCTTAGGAGGTGCCCTCCTCAATGAGCAGTTCTTC
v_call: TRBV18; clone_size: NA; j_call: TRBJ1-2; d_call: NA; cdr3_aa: CASAQSQEGYGYTF; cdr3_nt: TGTGCCAGCGCGCAGTCACAGGAGGGCTATGGCTACACCTTC
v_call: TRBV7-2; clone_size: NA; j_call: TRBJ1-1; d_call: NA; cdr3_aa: CASSVGPTEAFF; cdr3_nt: TGTGCCAGCAGCGTGGGGCCTACTGAAGCTTTCTTT
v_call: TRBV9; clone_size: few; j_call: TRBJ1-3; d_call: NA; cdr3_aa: CASSVAPGNTIYF; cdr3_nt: TGTGCCAGCAGCGTAGCTCCTGGAAACACCATATATTTT
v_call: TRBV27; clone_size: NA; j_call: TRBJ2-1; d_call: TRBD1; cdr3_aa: CASSFGTDYNEQFF; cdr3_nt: TGTGCCAGCAGTTTTGGGACAGACTACAATGAGCAGTTCTTC
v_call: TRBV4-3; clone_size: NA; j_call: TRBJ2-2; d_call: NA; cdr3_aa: CASSQVMGRGNTGELFF; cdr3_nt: TGCGCCAGCAGCCAAGTAATGGGCAGGGGGAACACCGGGGAGCTGTTTTTT